The sequence of this T cell receptor beta chain was determined in a study of cytomegalovirus exposure and HLA in healthy donors. There are 14 residues in the CDR3. The germline V gene has CDR1 MNHEY and CDR2 SVGAGI. Trimming at V came to 8 bases and at J to 4 bases, leaving 4 bases not matched to a gene. A multiplex PCR was run with 60 Vbeta primers and 13 Jbeta primers. Assay used: immunoSEQ multiplex PCR; TCRdb lists only in-frame clones, some missing. This sample has about 98,000 clones; roughly 81% occur once, and the top ten carry 1.4% to 1.5%. Sequenced input: PBMCs. The chain couples TRBV6-5 to TRBJ2-6, with 8 bases lining up with TRBD1. The TCR comes from a man between 35 and 55 years old in good health and CMV-seronegative. For the CDR3, the DNA is TGTGCCAGCCGGACAGGGACCGGGGCCAACGTCCTGACTTTC. Protein: CASRTGTGANVLTF.